Listed below are T cell receptor beta chains from one sample, sequenced in a study of cytomegalovirus exposure and HLA in healthy donors. Generated by immunoSEQ multiplex PCR, the TCRdb table keeps only in-frame clones and is missing some. The data hold about 120,000 clones, with 60% to 80% observed a single time. The sample was PBMCs. The source is a woman aged 50 to 60 in good health and CMV-seronegative. CDR3s include the opening cysteine and the closing phenylalanine or tryptophan. D genes are given only for firm matches. Size tells how often a clone was seen (once, few, many) or the class of an expanded clone, and some rows leave it out.

v_gene	d_gene	j_gene	abundance	CDR3aa	CDR3nt
TRBV6-5	TRBD1	TRBJ2-7	-	CASTPRDRGGEQYF	TGTGCCAGCACCCCCCGGGACAGGGGGGGCGAGCAGTACTTC
TRBV30	TRBD1	TRBJ2-7	-	CAWSYKGQRYEQYF	TGTGCCTGGAGTTATAAGGGACAGCGCTACGAGCAGTACTTC
TRBV28	-	TRBJ1-1	-	CASSLHQGLGNTEAFF	TGTGCCAGCAGTTTACATCAGGGTTTAGGGAACACTGAAGCTTTCTTT
TRBV10-2	-	TRBJ2-7	-	CASRTSVSSYEQYF	TGCGCCAGCAGAACCTCCGTTAGCTCCTACGAGCAGTACTTC
TRBV28	-	TRBJ1-2	-	CASRAQDEYGYTF	TGTGCCAGCAGGGCCCAGGATGAATATGGCTACACCTTC
TRBV30	-	TRBJ2-1	-	CAWSVSSVHEQFF	TGTGCCTGGAGTGTATCCAGTGTCCATGAGCAGTTCTTC
TRBV7-2	-	TRBJ1-1	few	CASSSTLTNTEAFF	TGTGCCAGCAGCTCGACTCTTACGAACACTGAAGCTTTCTTT
TRBV28	-	TRBJ2-3	-	CASSILQGSTDTQYF	TGTGCCAGCAGTATACTTCAGGGGAGCACAGATACGCAGTATTTT
TRBV29-1	-	TRBJ1-2	-	CSVGQGNGYTF	TGCAGCGTTGGTCAGGGGAATGGCTACACCTTC
TRBV4-2	-	TRBJ2-1	few	CASSQIFSENEQFF	TGTGCCAGCAGCCAAATTTTTAGCGAGAATGAGCAGTTCTTC
TRBV6-5	TRBD2	TRBJ2-7	few	CASRGLAGPYEQYF	TGTGCCAGCAGGGGACTAGCGGGACCCTACGAGCAGTACTTC
TRBV7-9	-	TRBJ1-2	once	CASSSSRQAYGYGYTF	TGTGCCAGCAGCTCGTCAAGACAGGCTTATGGCTATGGCTACACCTTC
TRBV11-2	-	TRBJ2-7	-	CASSLDYLAYEQYF	TGTGCCAGCAGCTTAGACTACTTGGCCTACGAGCAGTACTTC
TRBV5-6	-	TRBJ2-3	once	CASSLAGVTDTQYF	TGTGCCAGCAGCTTGGCGGGAGTCACAGATACGCAGTATTTT
TRBV4-1	TRBD1	TRBJ1-5	once	CASSQPDRENQPQHF	TGCGCCAGCAGCCAACCGGACAGGGAGAATCAGCCCCAGCATTTT
TRBV6-4	-	TRBJ2-1	-	CASSRRAENEQFF	TGTGCCAGCAGCCGGAGGGCCGAAAATGAGCAGTTCTTC
TRBV11-2	-	TRBJ2-7	-	CASSSGTQYEQYF	TGTGCCAGCAGCTCCGGGACACAATACGAGCAGTACTTC
TRBV28	-	TRBJ2-2	-	CASSSPRRGTGELFF	TGTGCCAGCAGTTCCCCCCGACGGGGCACCGGGGAGCTGTTTTTT
TRBV4-1	-	TRBJ1-2	-	CASSPSTEYYGYTF	TGCGCCAGCAGCCCGAGTACAGAGTACTATGGCTACACCTTC
TRBV6-1	-	TRBJ2-7	-	CASSGATTYEQYF	TGTGCCAGCTCAGGGGCAACAACGTACGAGCAGTACTTC
TRBV28	TRBD1	TRBJ1-2	-	CASSSLGQAYGYTF	TGTGCCAGCAGCTCGTTAGGACAGGCCTATGGCTACACCTTC
TRBV14	-	TRBJ2-7	once	CASSHGAAVSYEQYF	TGTGCCAGCAGCCATGGAGCGGCCGTCTCCTACGAGCAGTACTTC
TRBV5-4	-	TRBJ2-7	-	CASSLYAGAAREQYF	TGTGCCAGCAGCTTGTACGCGGGGGCCGCTCGGGAGCAGTACTTC
TRBV7-9	TRBD2	TRBJ2-4	few	CASSLNLRETNIQYF	TGTGCCAGCAGCTTAAATTTGCGGGAGACGAACATTCAGTACTTC
TRBV4-2	-	TRBJ1-2	few	CASSQGQGLSSYGYTF	TGTGCCAGCAGCCAAGGCCAGGGGTTGAGTTCCTATGGCTACACCTTC